The 15 T cell receptor beta chains below come from one sample, sequenced in a study of T cells in localized non-small cell lung cancer. Sequenced by immunoSEQ multiplex PCR; TCRdb stores in-frame clones only, minus some. The data show roughly 1,700 clones, 20% to 25% seen once. This specimen consisted of normal lung tissue next to the tumor, obtained before any cancer treatment. The source is a woman aged 35 to 69 with stage II squamous cell lung carcinoma.

This chain uses TRBV10-2 with TRBJ2-7; 14 bases are a match to TRBD2. Germline V gene data show CDR1 as WSHSY and CDR2 as SAAADI. CDR3 size: 13 residues. V lost 10 bases, J lost 9 bases, and 8 bases stayed unmatched. The CDR3 nucleotides are TGCGCCACCGGACTAGCGGGGGGCTATGGGCAGTACTTC. Translating gives CATGLAGGYGQYF.

CDR3 nucleotide sequence: TGTGCCAGCACCAAACAGGGGGGGTACACTGAAGCTTTCTTT. Protein product: CASTKQGGYTEAFF. The gene calls are TRBV11-3 and TRBJ1-1; 8 bases fit TRBD1. With 7 bases clipped from V and 3 bases from J, the junction kept 7 bases outside the gene matches. CDR3 length equals 14 residues. CDR1 and CDR2 (germline): SGHNT, YENEEA.

The chain couples TRBV11-3 to TRBJ1-1, with TRBD1 matching over 8 bases. J lost 6 bases, V lost 0 bases, and 6 bases had no gene match. Germline V gene data show CDR1 as SGHNT and CDR2 as YENEEA. This CDR3 region has 15 residues. CDR3 sequence (DNA): TGTGCCAGCAGCTTAGAGGGCGGGGGACAGGCTGAAGCTTTCTTT. Protein: CASSLEGGGQAEAFF.

This clone was observed a handful of times. The chain employs TRBV11-3 and TRBJ2-5; 9 bases are a match to TRBD2. Looked up from germline, CDR1 is SGHNT and CDR2 is YENEEA. There are 16 residues in the CDR3. V lost 1 base to trimming and J lost 3 bases; unmatched junction nucleotides: 6. CDR3 residues: CASSLVAGVYEETQYF. In nucleotides, the CDR3 is TGTGCCAGCAGCTTAGTAGCGGGAGTTTACGAAGAGACCCAGTACTTC.

The rearrangement joins TRBV9 to TRBJ2-1; D is possibly TRBD2 (6 bases). Germline CDR1 is SGDLS and CDR2 is YYNGEE. V was clipped by 7 bases and J by 5 bases, with 13 bases between them. There are 13 residues in the CDR3. CDR3 loop: CASWRGRDNEQFF. In DNA form, the CDR3 reads TGTGCCAGCTGGAGGGGTCGGGACAATGAGCAGTTCTTC.

V gene TRBV12-5 combines with J gene TRBJ1-5; no clear D. Germline values: CDR1 LGHNT, CDR2 FRNRAP. V dropped 5 bases and J dropped 2 bases, with 10 bases sitting between them. The length of the CDR3 is 14 residues. This chain's CDR3 is CASGLGLGNQPQHF. The CDR3 bases are TGTGCTAGTGGTCTAGGACTGGGCAATCAGCCCCAGCATTTT.

This clone was detected a few times. The CDR3 DNA reads TGTGCCAGTAGTAACAGGGCCGATACGCAGTATTTT. Translation: CASSNRADTQYF. The chain combines TRBV19 with TRBJ2-3, with D maybe TRBD1 (6 bases). Trimming took off 4 bases at V and 6 bases at J, with 8 bases between the two ends. Germline V gene data show CDR1 as LNHDA and CDR2 as SQIVND (reference sequence). The CDR3 covers 12 residues.

The V and J genes are TRBV25-1 and TRBJ1-2; possibly TRBD1 for D (5 bases). The CDR3 has 16 amino acids. Trimming cost V 1 base and J 4 bases, with 16 bases left between them. Germline CDR1 reads MGHDK; CDR2 reads SYGVNS. The DNA for the CDR3 is TGTGCCAGCAGTGAATTTGAAAATTTGGGGACCTATGGCTACACCTTC. It codes for CASSEFENLGTYGYTF.

This chain connects TRBV19 to TRBJ1-1; the D gene is possibly TRBD1 (5 bases). The CDR3 is 15 amino acids. The V end was cut by 7 bases, the J end by 1 base, with 16 bases between. The germline V gene encodes CDR1 LNHDA and CDR2 SQIVND (reference sequence). The CDR3 is CASTPRGARNTEAFF. The CDR3 DNA sequence: TGTGCCAGTACCCCGAGAGGGGCAAGGAACACTGAAGCTTTCTTT.

CDR3 coding DNA: TGTGCCAGCTCACCACCCTCTAGAAGTTACAATGAGCAGTTCTTC. This codes for CASSPPSRSYNEQFF. The chain has TRBV18 and TRBJ2-1, with unresolved D. This CDR3 spans 15 amino acids. Per the germline V gene, CDR1 is KGHSH and CDR2 is LQKENI. V was cut by 0 bases and J by 4 bases, with 10 bases left in between.

This clone has just a few counts. The CDR3 DNA follows: TGTGCCAGCAACAGTGGGACACCTGGAAACACCATATATTTT. As protein: CASNSGTPGNTIYF. The V call is TRBV6-8, the J call TRBJ1-3; a weak D match, TRBD1 (6 bases). CDR3 length: 14 residues. Germline CDR1 MNHGY, CDR2 SAAAGT. V gave up 7 bases and J gave up 2 bases, with 12 bases separating them.

The chain has TRBV7-4 and TRBJ1-2; D gene unclear. Germline V gene lookup returns CDR1 SGHVT and CDR2 SQSDAQ. The V and J ends lost 5 bases and 4 bases respectively, with 23 bases between them. There are 17 residues in the CDR3. The CDR3 coding sequence is TGTGCCAGCAGCGCCCGACATAACGAGGGAAAGACCTATGGCTACACCTTC. The encoded protein is CASSARHNEGKTYGYTF.

This clone was observed a few times. The V gene is TRBV11-3, the J gene TRBJ2-2; D is perhaps TRBD2 (5 bases). Germline V CDR1 and CDR2: SGHNT, YENEEA. The CDR3 length is 15 residues. Trimming removed 3 bases from V and 6 bases from J, with 14 bases in between. DNA for the CDR3: TGTGCCAGCAGCTTGCCGAGCGGAATCCCCGGGGAGCTGTTTTTT. This gives the protein CASSLPSGIPGELFF. The full variable domain, with the rest looked up from reference TRBV11-3 and TRBJ2-2, is EAGVVQSPRYKIIEKKQPVAFWCNPISGHNTLYWYLQNLGQGPELLIRYENEEAVDDSQLPKDRFSAERLKGVDSTLKIQPAELGDSAVYLCASSLPSGIPGELFFGEGSRLTVL.

The chain carries TRBV12-5 and TRBJ2-2; maybe TRBD1 (5 bases). Trimming took off 6 bases at V and 4 bases at J, with 12 bases between the two ends. Per the germline V gene, CDR1 is LGHNT and CDR2 is FRNRAP. The CDR3 has 14 residues. The CDR3 is CASGSGIGTGELFF. For the CDR3, the DNA is TGTGCTAGTGGGTCAGGGATTGGCACCGGGGAGCTGTTTTTT.

The genes are TRBV14 and TRBJ2-3; D is ambiguous. Trimming left V 0 bases short and J 11 bases short, with 12 bases between. The CDR3 sequence is 13 residues long. Looked up from germline, CDR1 is SGHDN and CDR2 is FVKESK. In nucleotides, the CDR3 is TGTGCCAGCAGCCAAGATCTTTCCGGTGAGCAGTATTTT. This encodes CASSQDLSGEQYF.